This entry features one T cell receptor beta chain sequence. The source of the sample is a study of blood T cell repertoires in COVID-19. Study-level background: PBMCs, B-cell-depleted T cells, or T cells provided the cDNA or gDNA that made up the material.

V shed 5 bases, J shed 7 bases, and the junction held 13 bases outside the gene matches. CDR1 PRHDT and CDR2 FYEKMQ come from the germline V gene (reference sequence). The CDR3 is 16 residues long. Sequencing was performed with immunoSEQ multiplex PCR; in TCRdb, only in-frame clones are kept and a portion is missing. The table has roughly 150,000 clones, roughly 84% seen once. Source material: PBMCs or T cells enriched from blood (not recorded which). The receptor was isolated from a man aged 70-80 years who had been exposed to COVID-19. This chain uses TRBV13 with TRBJ2-3; TRBD2 matches at 9 bases. The CDR3 coding sequence is TGTGCCAGCAGCCCCCGGCGTAGCGGGAGCGGGAATACGCAGTATTTT. It yields the protein CASSPRRSGSGNTQYF.